This T cell receptor beta chain was sequenced for a study of blood T cell repertoires in COVID-19. Study summary: The analysed material was cDNA or gDNA that came from T cells, B-cell-depleted T cells, or PBMCs.

Per the authors' pipeline: Nucleated cell number was recorded as an estimate derived from reference gene primer amplification. The repertoire was sequenced with immunoSEQ multiplex PCR; TCRdb's copy has only in-frame clones and lacks some. V, J and clone size are taken as reported in that table, and D and trimming were inferred from the DNA itself. The sample includes 70,000 to 100,000 clones, roughly 70% of them seen just once. This CDR3 is 14 amino acids long. Per germline, CDR1 MNHEY and CDR2 SMNVEV (reference sequence). Trimming stripped 8 bases from V and 9 bases from J, with 23 bases between. The clonotype originates from a woman in her sixties in a cohort sampled during active or convalescent COVID-19. This chain links TRBV27 with TRBJ2-7; unclear D gene. The sample taken for sequencing was peripheral blood. The CDR3 nucleotides read TGTGCCAGCCCCACACCCCCAGTCTGTTCAGGGCAGTACTTC. Its translation: CASPTPPVCSGQYF.